The 10 T cell receptor beta chains in this list originate from one sample, sequenced in a study of early T cells in non-severe SARS-CoV-2 infection. Via MiXCR, TCRdb re-called the 5' RACE reads, giving one row per CDR3 protein. This sample carries 45,000 to 60,000 distinct CDR3 sequences, 8.7% of them seen once, and the ten largest clones take around 3.6%. The source was whole blood, collected at baseline. The receptors stem from an adult who was a healthcare worker with PCR-confirmed SARS-CoV-2 infection or an uninfected control (not recorded which).

This clonotype was observed at least ten times. The chain combines TRBV19 with TRBJ2-7, with a tentative D call TRBD1 (6 bases). Germline lookup yields CDR1 LNHDA and CDR2 SQIVND (reference sequence). The V end was cut by 5 bases, the J end by 2 bases, with 16 bases between. This CDR3 is 15 amino acids long. CDR3 DNA sequence: TGTGCCAGTAGTTCGCAGGGGATCCCCACCTACGAGCAGTACTTC. It codes for CASSSQGIPTYEQYF.

This clonotype was detected only a few times. The chain recombines TRBV4-1 with TRBJ2-1; TRBD2 aligns across 11 bases. The germline V gene has CDR1 MGHRA and CDR2 YSYEKL. J was trimmed by 6 bases and V by 4 bases; bases with no gene match: 8. The CDR3 is 16 amino acids. CDR3 sequence reads: CASSPSTSGTPNEQFF. CDR3 DNA: TGCGCCAGCAGCCCATCGACTAGCGGGACCCCCAATGAGCAGTTCTTC.

The chain has TRBV20-1 and TRBJ2-3; 9 bases agree with TRBD2. In germline, CDR1 is DFQATT, CDR2 SNEGSKA (reference sequence). This CDR3 is built from 13 residues. V shed 2 bases, J shed 5 bases, and the junction held 2 bases outside the gene matches. The DNA of the CDR3 is TGCAGTGCTAGACTAGCGGGGAGAGATACGCAGTATTTT. It translates to CSARLAGRDTQYF.

V is TRBV5-1 and J is TRBJ2-7; D is unclear. Per germline, CDR1 SGHRS and CDR2 YFSETQ. The CDR3 is 12 residues long. Trimming shortened V by 0 bases and J by 6 bases, and 7 bases separated the two germline ends. CDR3 nucleotides: TGCGCCAGCAGCTTGGACCGAACCGAGCAGTACTTC. It translates to CASSLDRTEQYF.

This clonotype was observed at least ten times. J is TRBJ2-3 and V is TRBV7-2, with unresolved D. Germline values: CDR1 SGHTA, CDR2 FQGNSA. The CDR3 runs to 15 residues. V was pared by 2 bases and J by 5 bases, with 14 bases between. CDR3 loop: CASSLFGSSLDTQYF. DNA for the CDR3: TGTGCCAGCAGCTTATTCGGCAGTTCGTTAGATACGCAGTATTTT.

This clonotype was counted many times. J is TRBJ2-5 and V is TRBV29-1; D unresolved. The V gene lost 0 bases and the J gene lost 0 bases, with 11 bases spanning the gap. The V gene's germline CDR1 is SQVTM and CDR2 ANQGSEA. The CDR3 runs 15 residues. The CDR3, as DNA: TGCAGCGTTGAAGATAACAGCCTATACCAAGAGACCCAGTACTTC. This translates into CSVEDNSLYQETQYF.

The chain couples TRBV19 to TRBJ1-1; 11 nucleotides align to TRBD1. CDR1 and CDR2 from the germline V gene are LNHDA and SQIVND (reference sequence). The CDR3 contains 14 residues. V lost 6 bases and J lost 4; bases outside the gene matches: 4. Written as DNA, the CDR3 is TGTGCCAGTAGCATGGGACAGGGGGTCACTGAAGCTTTCTTT. It codes for CASSMGQGVTEAFF.

The chain carries TRBV29-1 and TRBJ1-2; D is unclear. V was cut by 3 bases and J by 0 bases, with 5 bases left in between. Germline CDR1 reads SQVTM; CDR2 reads ANQGSEA. This CDR3 contains 12 residues. CDR3 coding DNA: TGCAGCGTTGACAGAGCTAACTATGGCTACACCTTC. It is translated as CSVDRANYGYTF.

There are many counts of this clonotype. This chain joins TRBV14 and TRBJ1-2; a possible D gene is TRBD1 (5 bases). The germline V gene has CDR1 SGHDN and CDR2 FVKESK. The V end lost 5 bases, the J end lost 8 bases, and 15 bases lay between the germline ends. The CDR3 has 13 amino acids. The CDR3 sequence is CASSGWGRGGYTF. For the CDR3, the DNA is TGTGCCAGCAGCGGATGGGGCCGTGGGGGCTACACCTTC.

In DNA form, the CDR3 reads TGTGCCAGCAGCAAAGGACAGCCGGGAGGGCACAATGAGCAGTTCTTC. Encoded protein: CASSKGQPGGHNEQFF. V gene TRBV11-2 combines with J gene TRBJ2-1; 8 nucleotides line up with TRBD2. Germline loops: CDR1 SGHAT, CDR2 FQNNGV. V lost 5 bases and J lost 5; bases outside the gene matches: 11. CDR3 length equals 16 residues.